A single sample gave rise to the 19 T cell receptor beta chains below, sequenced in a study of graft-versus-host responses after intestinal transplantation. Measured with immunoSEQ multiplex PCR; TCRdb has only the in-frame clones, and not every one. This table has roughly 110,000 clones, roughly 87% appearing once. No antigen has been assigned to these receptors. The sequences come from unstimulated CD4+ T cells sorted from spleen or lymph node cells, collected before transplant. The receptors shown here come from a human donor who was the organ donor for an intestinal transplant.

CDR3 DNA sequence: TGTGCCAGCAGCGTAGATTGGCAAGCATTCTATGGCTACACCTTC. Protein product: CASSVDWQAFYGYTF. The chain is built from TRBV9 and TRBJ1-2; no clear D. This CDR3 comprises 15 residues. The germline V gene has CDR1 SGDLS and CDR2 YYNGEE. V lost 0 bases, J lost 4 bases, and 13 bases lay in between.

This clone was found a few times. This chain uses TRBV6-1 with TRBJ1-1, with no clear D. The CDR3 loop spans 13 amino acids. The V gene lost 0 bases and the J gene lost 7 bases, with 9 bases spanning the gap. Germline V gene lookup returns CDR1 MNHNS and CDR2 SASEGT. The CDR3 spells CASSEAGSIEAFF. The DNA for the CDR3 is TGTGCCAGCAGTGAAGCGGGTAGTATTGAAGCTTTCTTT.

The CDR3 loop is CASSLNRSADTQYF. As DNA, the CDR3 is TGCGCCAGCAGCTTGAACCGGTCCGCGGATACGCAGTATTTT. The V and J genes are TRBV5-1 and TRBJ2-3; no reliable D call. The V gene lost 1 base and the J gene lost 6 bases, with 12 bases spanning the gap. Germline CDR1 is SGHRS and CDR2 is YFSETQ. The CDR3 length is 14 residues.

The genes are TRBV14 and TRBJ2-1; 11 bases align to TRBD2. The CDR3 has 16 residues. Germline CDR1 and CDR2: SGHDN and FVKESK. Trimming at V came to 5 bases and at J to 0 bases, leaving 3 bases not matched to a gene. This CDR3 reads CASSRLAGSSYNEQFF. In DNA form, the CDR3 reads TGTGCCAGCAGCAGACTAGCGGGGAGCTCCTACAATGAGCAGTTCTTC. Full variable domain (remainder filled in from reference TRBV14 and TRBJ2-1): EAGVTQFPSHSVIEKGQTVTLRCDPISGHDNLYWYRRVMGKEIKFLLHFVKESKQDESGMPNNRFLAERTGGTYSTLKVQPAELEDSGVYFCASSRLAGSSYNEQFFGPGTRLTVL.

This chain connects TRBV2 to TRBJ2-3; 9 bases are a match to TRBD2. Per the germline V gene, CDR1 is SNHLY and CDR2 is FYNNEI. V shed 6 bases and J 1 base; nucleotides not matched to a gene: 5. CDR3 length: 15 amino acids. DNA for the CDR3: TGTGCCAGCAGATGGGGCGGGAGGGGCACAGATACGCAGTATTTT. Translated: CASRWGGRGTDTQYF.

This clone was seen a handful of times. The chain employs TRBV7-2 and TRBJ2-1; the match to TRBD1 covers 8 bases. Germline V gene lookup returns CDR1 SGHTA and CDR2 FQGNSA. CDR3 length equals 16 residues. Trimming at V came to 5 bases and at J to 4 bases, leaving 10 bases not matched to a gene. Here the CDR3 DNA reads TGTGCCAGCAGCCCTTTCCAGGGGGCGGTGTACAATGAGCAGTTCTTC. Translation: CASSPFQGAVYNEQFF.

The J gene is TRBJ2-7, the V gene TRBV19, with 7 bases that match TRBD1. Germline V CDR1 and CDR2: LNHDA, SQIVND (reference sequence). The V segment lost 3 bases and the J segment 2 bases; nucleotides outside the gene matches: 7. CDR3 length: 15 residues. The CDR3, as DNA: TGTGCCAGTAGTATTCCCGGGACAGCCACCTACGAGCAGTACTTC. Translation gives CASSIPGTATYEQYF.

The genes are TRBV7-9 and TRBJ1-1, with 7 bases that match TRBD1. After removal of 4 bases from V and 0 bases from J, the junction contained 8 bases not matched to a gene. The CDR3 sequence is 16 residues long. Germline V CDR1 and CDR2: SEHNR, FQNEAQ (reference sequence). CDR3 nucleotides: TGTGCCAGCAGCTCCGGGACAGAGAGAGTGAACACTGAAGCTTTCTTT. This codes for CASSSGTERVNTEAFF.

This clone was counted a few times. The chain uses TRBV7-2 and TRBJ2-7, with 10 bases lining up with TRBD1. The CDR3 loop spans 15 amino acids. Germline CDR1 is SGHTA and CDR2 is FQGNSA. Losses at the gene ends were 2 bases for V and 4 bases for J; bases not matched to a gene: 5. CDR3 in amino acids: CASSLTGQGGYEQYF. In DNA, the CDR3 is TGTGCCAGCAGCTTAACTGGACAGGGGGGTTACGAGCAGTACTTC.

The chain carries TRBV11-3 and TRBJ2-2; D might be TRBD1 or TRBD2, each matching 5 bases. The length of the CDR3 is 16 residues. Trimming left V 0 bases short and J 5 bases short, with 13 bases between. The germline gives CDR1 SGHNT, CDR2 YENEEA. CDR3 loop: CASSLDGTRTTGELFF. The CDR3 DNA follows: TGTGCCAGCAGCTTAGATGGGACCCGGACGACCGGGGAGCTGTTTTTT. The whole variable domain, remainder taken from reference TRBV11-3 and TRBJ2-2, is EAGVVQSPRYKIIEKKQPVAFWCNPISGHNTLYWYLQNLGQGPELLIRYENEEAVDDSQLPKDRFSAERLKGVDSTLKIQPAELGDSAVYLCASSLDGTRTTGELFFGEGSRLTVL.

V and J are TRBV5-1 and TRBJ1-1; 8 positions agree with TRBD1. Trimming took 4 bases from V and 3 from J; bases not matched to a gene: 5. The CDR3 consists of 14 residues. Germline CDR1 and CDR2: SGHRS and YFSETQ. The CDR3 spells CASSMQGADTEAFF. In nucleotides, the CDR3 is TGCGCCAGCAGCATGCAGGGGGCGGACACTGAAGCTTTCTTT.

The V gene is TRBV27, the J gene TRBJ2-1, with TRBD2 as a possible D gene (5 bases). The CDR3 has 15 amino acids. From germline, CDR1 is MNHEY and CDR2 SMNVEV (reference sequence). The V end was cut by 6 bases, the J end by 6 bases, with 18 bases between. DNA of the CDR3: TGTGCCAGCAGGGGGTTGGGCAATCGGGGCAATGAGCAGTTCTTC. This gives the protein CASRGLGNRGNEQFF.

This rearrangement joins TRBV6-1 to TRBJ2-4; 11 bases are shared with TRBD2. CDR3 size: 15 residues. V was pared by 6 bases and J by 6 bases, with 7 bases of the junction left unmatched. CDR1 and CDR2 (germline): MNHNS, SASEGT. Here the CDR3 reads CASRPTSGRTNIQYF. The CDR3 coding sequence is TGTGCCAGCAGGCCTACTAGCGGGAGAACAAACATTCAGTACTTC.

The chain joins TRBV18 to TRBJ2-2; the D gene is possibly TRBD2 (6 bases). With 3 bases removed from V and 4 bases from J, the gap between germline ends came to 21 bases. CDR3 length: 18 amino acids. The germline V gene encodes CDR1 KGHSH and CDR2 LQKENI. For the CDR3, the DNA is TGTGCCAGCTCACCTGAGGGGCCGACGCGGGGAGGCACCGGGGAGCTGTTTTTT. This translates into CASSPEGPTRGGTGELFF.

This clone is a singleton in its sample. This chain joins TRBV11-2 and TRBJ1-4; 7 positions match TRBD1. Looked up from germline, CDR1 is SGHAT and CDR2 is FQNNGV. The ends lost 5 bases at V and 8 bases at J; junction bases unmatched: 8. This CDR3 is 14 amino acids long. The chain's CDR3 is CASSPRQGGEKLFF. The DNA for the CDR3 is TGTGCCAGCAGCCCCCGACAGGGCGGGGAAAAACTGTTTTTT.

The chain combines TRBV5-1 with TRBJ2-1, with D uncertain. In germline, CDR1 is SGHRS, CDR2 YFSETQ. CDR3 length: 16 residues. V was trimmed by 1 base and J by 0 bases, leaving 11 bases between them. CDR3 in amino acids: CASSLQAPSSYNEQFF. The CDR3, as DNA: TGCGCCAGCAGCTTGCAGGCACCGAGCTCCTACAATGAGCAGTTCTTC.

The CDR3 loop reads CASSLGQGTDTQYF. CDR3 nucleotides: TGTGCCAGTAGTCTCGGACAGGGAACAGATACGCAGTATTTT. V usage is TRBV19 and J usage is TRBJ2-3, with 8 bases aligning to TRBD1. This CDR3 has 14 residues. Trimming at V came to 5 bases and at J to 3 bases, leaving 4 bases not matched to a gene. Germline values: CDR1 LNHDA, CDR2 SQIVND (reference sequence). Complete variable domain (other parts from reference TRBV19 and TRBJ2-3): DGGITQSPKYLFRKEGQNVTLSCEQNLNHDAMYWYRQDPGQGLRLIYYSQIVNDFQKGDIAEGYSVSREKKESFPLTVTSAQKNPTAFYLCASSLGQGTDTQYFGPGTRLTVL.

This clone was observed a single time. CDR3 loop: CASSPRPRANYGYTF. CDR3 in DNA: TGCGCCAGCAGCCCCCGACCGCGAGCTAACTATGGCTACACCTTC. The chain is built from TRBV5-1 and TRBJ1-2, with D unresolved. The V end lost 4 bases, the J end lost 0 bases, and 13 bases lay between the germline ends. The CDR3 length is 15 residues. Germline assignment: CDR1 SGHRS and CDR2 YFSETQ.

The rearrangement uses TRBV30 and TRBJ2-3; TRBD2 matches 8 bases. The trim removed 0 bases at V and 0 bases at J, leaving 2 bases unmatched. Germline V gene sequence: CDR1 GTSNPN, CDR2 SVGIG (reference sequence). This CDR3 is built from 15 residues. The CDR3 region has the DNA TGTGCCTGGAGTGTAGGACTAGCTAGCACAGATACGCAGTATTTT. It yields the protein CAWSVGLASTDTQYF.